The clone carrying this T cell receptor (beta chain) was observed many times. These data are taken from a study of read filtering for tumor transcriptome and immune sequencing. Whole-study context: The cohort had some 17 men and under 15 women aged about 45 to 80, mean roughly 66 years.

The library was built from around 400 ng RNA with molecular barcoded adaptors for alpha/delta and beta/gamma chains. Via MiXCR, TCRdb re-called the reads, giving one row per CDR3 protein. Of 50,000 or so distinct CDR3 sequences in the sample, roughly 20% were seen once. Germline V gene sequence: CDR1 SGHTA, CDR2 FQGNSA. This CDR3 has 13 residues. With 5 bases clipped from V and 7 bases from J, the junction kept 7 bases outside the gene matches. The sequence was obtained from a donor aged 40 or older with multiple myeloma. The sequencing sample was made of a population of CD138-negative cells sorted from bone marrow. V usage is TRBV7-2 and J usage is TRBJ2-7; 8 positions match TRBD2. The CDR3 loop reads CASSPPGGREQYF. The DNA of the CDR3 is TGTGCCAGCAGCCCCCCCGGCGGGAGGGAGCAGTACTTC. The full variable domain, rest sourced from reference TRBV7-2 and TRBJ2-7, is GAGVSQSPSNKVTEKGKDVELRCDPISGHTALYWYRQSLGQGLEFLIYFQGNSAPDKSGLPSDRFSAERTGGSVSTLTIQRTQQEDSAVYLCASSPPGGREQYFGPGTRLTVT.